This T cell receptor beta chain derives from a study of T-cell reconstitution after alpha-beta-depleted transplantation in children. Ten or more counts support this clonotype. Preparation of the TCRbeta library involved a method that used unique molecular identifiers. From the PCR reads, TCRdb called clonotypes with MiXCR, one entry per CDR3 protein. The repertoire consists of 83,000 or so distinct CDR3 sequences, with roughly 8.4% occurring once and the leading ten covering 5.5% to 8%. CDR1 is DFQATT and CDR2 is SNEGSKA in the germline V gene (reference sequence). The V end lost 6 bases, the J end lost 4 bases, and 22 bases lay between the germline ends. The CDR3 runs 16 residues.

The source material was PBMCs from the stem cell graft donor, sampled from the stem cell graft. This receptor was obtained from a human donor who donated a stem cell graft to a child with congenital amegakaryocytic thrombocytopenia. This chain connects TRBV20-1 to TRBJ2-1, with D perhaps matching TRBD2 (5 bases). This CDR3 is CSASPGVAFPYNEQFF. Written as DNA, the CDR3 is TGCAGTGCCAGCCCCGGGGTGGCTTTCCCGTACAATGAGCAGTTCTTC.